This TCR beta chain was identified in a study of shared clonotypes between healthy human individuals. Whole-study findings and limits: Only blood underwent sampling, and tissue repertoires likely differ.

Of note for this clone: Its specificity is unknown. Other DNA sequences in this specimen translate into the identical CDR3.

The germline V gene encodes CDR1 KGHSH and CDR2 LQKENI. The CDR3 is made up of 12 amino acids. V was trimmed by 6 bases and J by 1 base, leaving 6 bases between them. Sequencing was performed on unsorted PBMC DNA using ten immunoSEQ deep assay plates. Original processing notes: ImmunoSEQ sequences covered only the junction and lacked quality scores; filtering therefore differed. Sequenced by immunoSEQ multiplex PCR; TCRdb stores in-frame clones only, minus some. V, J and clone size are taken as reported in that table, and D and trimming were inferred from the DNA itself. Among more than 400,000 clones listed, roughly 80% were seen once.

This chain joins TRBV18 and TRBJ2-5; unclear D gene. This clonotype was sampled from a woman in her 40s in good health. Some clones in this sample may be carry-over from other donors' samples. Sequencing input: PBMCs. The CDR3 nucleotides are TGTGCCAGCTCCCCCGGCCAAGAGACCCAGTACTTC. It codes for CASSPGQETQYF.